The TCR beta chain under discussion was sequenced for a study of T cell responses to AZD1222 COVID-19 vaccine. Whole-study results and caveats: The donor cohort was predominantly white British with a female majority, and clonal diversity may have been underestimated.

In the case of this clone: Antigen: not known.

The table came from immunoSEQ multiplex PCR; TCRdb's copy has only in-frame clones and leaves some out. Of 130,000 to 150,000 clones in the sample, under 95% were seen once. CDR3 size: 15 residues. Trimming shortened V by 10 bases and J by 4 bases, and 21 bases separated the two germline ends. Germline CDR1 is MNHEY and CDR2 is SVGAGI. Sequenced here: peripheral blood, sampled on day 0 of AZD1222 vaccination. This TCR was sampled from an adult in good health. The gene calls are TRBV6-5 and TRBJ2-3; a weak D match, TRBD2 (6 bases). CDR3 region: CAITEGGALSDTQYF. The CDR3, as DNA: TGTGCCATTACGGAGGGCGGGGCGCTCTCAGATACGCAGTATTTT.